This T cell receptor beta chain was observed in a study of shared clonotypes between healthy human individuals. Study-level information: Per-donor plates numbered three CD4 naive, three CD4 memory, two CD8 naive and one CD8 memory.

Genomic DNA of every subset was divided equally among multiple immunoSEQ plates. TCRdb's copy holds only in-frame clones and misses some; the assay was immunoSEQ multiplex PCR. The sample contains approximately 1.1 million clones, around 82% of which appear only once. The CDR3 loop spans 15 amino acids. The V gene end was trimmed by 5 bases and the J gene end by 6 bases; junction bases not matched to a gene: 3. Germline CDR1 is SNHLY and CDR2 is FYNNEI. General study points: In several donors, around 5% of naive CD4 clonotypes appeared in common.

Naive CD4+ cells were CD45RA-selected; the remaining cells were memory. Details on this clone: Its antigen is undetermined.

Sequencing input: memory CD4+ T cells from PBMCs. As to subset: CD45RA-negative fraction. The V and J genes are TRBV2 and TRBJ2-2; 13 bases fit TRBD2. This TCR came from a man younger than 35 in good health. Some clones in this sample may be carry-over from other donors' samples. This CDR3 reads CASSWTSGSAGELFF. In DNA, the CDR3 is TGTGCCAGCAGTTGGACTAGCGGGAGCGCCGGGGAGCTGTTTTTT.